One TCR beta chain is described in this entry. This clone's antigen is unknown. No base-level quality is on record; no much larger clone is a single base apart. CDR1 and CDR2 are read off the germline V gene as LGHNA and YNFKEQ. V is pruned by 3 bases and J by 2 bases, leaving 12 bases of the junction without a gene match. Its CDR3 holds 18 amino acids, cysteine through phenylalanine. Kept here is only the CDR3 DNA, which spans 54 bases and is read in frame from base 1. The entire isolated RNA was reverse transcribed using the High Capacity cDNA Reverse Transcription Kit, and thus expressed TCRB transcripts were sequenced. Naive, central memory and regulatory T cell samples underwent deep immunoSEQ sequencing, averaging about 3.57 million total reads per sample. Sorted cells were lysed in RLT buffer and RNA was extracted with DNase-treated RNeasy Micro or Mini kits, depending on cell number. To prevent cross-contamination, every cell subset was processed on its own, while patient and healthy donor samples were processed together. The immunoSEQ multiplex PCR was used to amplify TCRB sequences from cDNA, yielding 87-bp fragments that span the CDR3 region. Amplicons were sequenced on the Illumina HiSeq platform. For the original study's pipeline: PCR bias was corrected computationally using synthetic template baselines, and reads within Hamming distance 2 were collapsed, with unmergeable singletons discarded. Reads were aligned against IMGT to assign V, D and J genes, CDR3 length and insertions or deletions at six rearrangement sites. Clonotype counts were normalized to sorted cell number within each subset before computing true diversity and Gini coefficients with the tcR R package. The overlap coefficient, calculated on TCRB nucleotide sequences, was used to quantify repertoire sharing. As a proxy for the pre-selection repertoire, out-of-frame TCRB sequences from naive cells were analyzed. The table was pulled from immuneACCESS by TCRdb, which kept in-frame rearrangements only. Such tables lose some clones; where checked, under half of the loss comes from unresolved V genes, and the rest has no known cause. V, J and clone size are taken as reported in that table, and D and trimming were inferred from the DNA itself. In this sample the table shows 400,000 to 450,000 clones, more than 11% of which occur a single time. The ten largest clones represent approximately 0.035% of the sample.

The data were obtained in a study of beta chain features in type 1 diabetes (dated by TCRdb to 2016 to 2019). Context from the whole study: Mean age, gender distribution, total cell number and subset yield were not different between patients and healthy donors. A total of roughly 100 million sorted cells were examined across all samples, and a strong correlation was observed between cell number per subset and RNA yield. The study compared the TCRB repertoires of sorted circulating CD4+ T cell subsets in recently diagnosed type 1 diabetes patients with those in matched healthy donors. Whereas all 30 or so donors provided naive and central memory subsets, regulatory and stem cell-like memory subsets were isolated from just 8 patients and roughly eight healthy donors. The investigation overall reported the following: Because cDNA was sequenced instead of genomic DNA, highly expressing activated cells could be over-represented, though the groups showed no difference in activation or CD3 levels. Naive, central memory and regulatory TCRB repertoires appeared more similar among patients than among healthy donors. Shorter templates might be favored by PCR, yet because patient and control samples were amplified and corrected together, any such skew would affect both groups equally. Because the HLA sub-analyses included only small numbers of individuals, any influence of HLA type on TCRB rearrangement was left unresolved. Type 1 diabetes patients showed a moderate but significant shortening of TCRB CDR3 length in all four CD4+ subsets. At VDJ recombination sites, patients with type 1 diabetes made fewer insertions and deleted more nucleotides, a pattern implying thymic rearrangement abnormalities.

Each donor gave one peripheral blood draw, approximately 110 mL on average, collected into heparinised tubes. Naive, central memory, regulatory and stem cell-like memory CD4+ T cells were sorted on a BD FACSAria II using a panel including CD45RO, CCR7, CD25, CD127, CD95 and CD27. Every sorted population had a purity above 95%. PBMCs were separated immediately by Lymphoprep density gradient centrifugation and were stained directly, without being cultured. So that batch effects would be minimized, each experiment stained and sorted samples in pairs, pairing one healthy donor with one patient. The source is a man under 40 in good health. Material for sequencing was naive CD4+ T cells from blood. The cell subset or site label for this specimen denotes: true naive CD4+ T cells. The chain uses TRBV4-2 and TRBJ2-1; TRBD1 matches 8 bases in the middle. The CDR3 protein is CASSQQRRGTGTYNEQFF. The nucleotide sequence is given as TGTGCCAGCAGCCAGCAAAGGAGGGGGACAGGAACCTACAATGAGCAGTTCTTC.